Sequencing of this TCR beta chain was carried out in a study of CD4 T cells in relation to SARS-CoV-2 and coronaviruses. Germline loops: CDR1 MDHEN, CDR2 SYDVKM. The CDR3 totals 13 residues. V was cut by 2 bases and J by 4 bases, with 8 bases left in between. Profiled with immunoSEQ multiplex PCR; TCRdb holds only in-frame clones, not every one. In the table there are 40,000 to 50,000 clones, around 82% of which are singletons. As concerns this clone: The antigen is undetermined.

The source material was naive CD4+ T cells from PBMCs, cultured in vitro. Indicated subset: naive CD4+ T cells isolated by negative enrichment. The sequence came from an adult with COVID-19. The V call is TRBV28, the J call TRBJ1-1; no clear D gene. The CDR3 spells CASSLRAATEAFF. The CDR3 DNA follows: TGTGCCAGCAGTTTACGTGCAGCCACTGAAGCTTTCTTT.